This T cell receptor beta chain appears in the sequencing data of a study of shared clonotypes between healthy human individuals. Both subsets, CD45RA+ naive and CD45RA-negative memory, were split from the CD4+ cells. This CDR3 comprises 15 residues. Trimming left V 4 bases short and J 0 bases short, with 14 bases between. From germline, CDR1 is SGHRS and CDR2 YFSETQ. Here immunoSEQ multiplex PCR was the method, and the copy in TCRdb shows in-frame clones only, minus some. The data hold around 1,000,000 clones, with 60% to 85% observed a single time. This clonotype was sampled from a man younger than 35 in good health. Some clones in this sample may be carry-over from other donors' samples. This chain links TRBV5-1 with TRBJ2-7; possibly TRBD1 for D (5 bases). Sample: memory CD4+ T cells from PBMCs. Sample subset: CD45RA-negative fraction. The DNA of the CDR3 is TGCGCCAGCAGCCGAGGCCGAGACAGCTCCTACGAGCAGTACTTC. Residues: CASSRGRDSSYEQYF. The whole variable domain, remainder taken from reference TRBV5-1 and TRBJ2-7, is KAGVTQTPRYLIKTRGQQVTLSCSPISGHRSVSWYQQTPGQGLQFLFEYFSETQRNKGNFPGRFSGRQFSNSRSEMNVSTLELGDSALYLCASSRGRDSSYEQYFGPGTRLTVT.